The clone carrying this TCR beta chain was counted a few times. The antigen is unknown. A far bigger clonotype differs at one base, so this is likely a read error. From germline, CDR1 is SGHRS and CDR2 YFSETQ. The CDR3 sequence is 16 residues long. V lost 4 bases, J lost 7 bases, and 24 bases lay in between. These data belong to a study of circulating CD8 cells and anti-PD-1 response in melanoma. Background on the study: Complete or partial response defined responders; stable or progressive disease, non-responders. Study results and limitations: TIGIT repertoires were least diverse, DNEG repertoires most diverse.

Each library started from roughly 16 ng of total RNA using the QIAseq Immune Repertoire TCR panel. In TCRdb, the reads were re-called with MiXCR into one record per CDR3 protein. The sample holds hundreds of distinct CDR3 sequences, approximately 10% seen once. Live CD3+CD8+TCRalphabeta+ cells were sorted into four subsets by PD-1 and/or TIGIT. Sequencing used CD8+ T cells from PBMCs, obtained at baseline or after one month of anti-PD-1 therapy (not recorded which). The chain couples TRBV5-1 to TRBJ2-7, with D perhaps matching TRBD2 (5 bases). The sequence was obtained from a human donor with melanoma. As DNA, the CDR3 is TGCGCCAGCAGCCCGGAGGACGCTAGCTCCTACAATGAGCAGTACTTC. Translating gives CASSPEDASSYNEQYF.